These T cell receptor beta chains were read from a single sample in a study of cytomegalovirus exposure and HLA in healthy donors. Profiling relied on immunoSEQ multiplex PCR, and the TCRdb table lists in-frame clones only, not all of them. The sample lists about 94,000 clones; roughly 80% were seen once. Input material: PBMCs. The receptors stem from a man aged 35 to 55 in good health and CMV-seropositive. The CDR3 runs from the conserved cysteine through the conserved F or W. D genes are given only for firm matches. Size tells how often a clone was seen (once, few, many) or the class of an expanded clone, and some rows leave it out.

cdr3_nt cdr3_aa d_call j_call cdr3_length v_call clone_size
TGTGCCAGCAGCTTTGCGGGGTCTATGTCACCCCTCCACTTT CASSFAGSMSPLHF NA TRBJ1-6 14 TRBV11-2 NA
TGTGCCAGCAGCTTAGGGACAGGCGGCTCTGGGGCCAACGTCCTGACTTTC CASSLGTGGSGANVLTF TRBD1 TRBJ2-6 17 TRBV11-1 NA
TGCAGTGCTAGAGTCGGGTCTTTCCAGTACTTC CSARVGSFQYF NA TRBJ2-4 11 TRBV20-1 few
TGTGCCAGCAGCTTGTCGTCGGGGGGGGCCAACGTCCTGACTTTC CASSLSSGGANVLTF NA TRBJ2-6 15 TRBV5-4 NA
TGCAGCGTTGTAAACTCTGGGAGTAGCACAGATACGCAGTATTTT CSVVNSGSSTDTQYF NA TRBJ2-3 15 TRBV29-1 once
TGTGCCAGCAGAGTAAGACAGGGCCTGGATGGCTACACCTTC CASRVRQGLDGYTF TRBD1 TRBJ1-2 14 TRBV2 NA
TGCAGCGCCGGGACAGGGGGCGGTGGGACCCAGTACTTC CSAGTGGGGTQYF TRBD1 TRBJ2-5 13 TRBV29-1 NA
TGTGCCAGCAGTTACTCGGGGCGGGACTCACCCCTCCACTTT CASSYSGRDSPLHF NA TRBJ1-6 14 TRBV6-5 NA
TGTGCCAGCTCCAGGGCCAGGACCGAGACCCAGTACTTC CASSRARTETQYF NA TRBJ2-5 13 TRBV11-3 NA
TGTGCCAGCAGCGTAGGCGGGACTCAGCCCCAGCATTTT CASSVGGTQPQHF NA TRBJ1-5 13 TRBV9 once
TGCGCCAGCAAGGGGGTTCAGCTCAAAGAGCAGTACTTC CASKGVQLKEQYF NA TRBJ2-7 13 TRBV5-1 few
TGTGCCAGCAGTGCGACTCACTATGGCTACACCTTC CASSATHYGYTF NA TRBJ1-2 12 TRBV6-5 few
TGTGCCAGCAGCTCCGGACAGGGCCTCACAGATACGCAGTATTTT CASSSGQGLTDTQYF TRBD1 TRBJ2-3 15 TRBV7-6 NA
TGTGCCAGTGCCCCGCCAGGGGGCTTTGTTAGCAATCAGCCCCAGCATTTT CASAPPGGFVSNQPQHF TRBD1 TRBJ1-5 17 TRBV28 NA
TGCGCCAGCAGCCAAGGAGGGTTCACCGGGGAGCTGTTTTTT CASSQGGFTGELFF NA TRBJ2-2 14 TRBV4-1 NA
TGTGCCAGCAGCGACCGCCCGACGGGGGGCGAGCAGTACTTC CASSDRPTGGEQYF TRBD2 TRBJ2-7 14 TRBV6-5 NA
TGTGCCAGTAGTATGGGGCAGGGGGTTGGGCCCCAGCATTTT CASSMGQGVGPQHF TRBD1 TRBJ1-5 14 TRBV19 NA
TGTGCCAGCAGCTCCCAAAGAGGGCTCGAAACCATCAATGAGCAGTTCTTC CASSSQRGLETINEQFF NA TRBJ2-1 17 TRBV11-3 NA
TGCGCCAGCAGCTTCTCAGGGTTAGGCAACGAGCAGTACTTC CASSFSGLGNEQYF NA TRBJ2-7 14 TRBV5-1 once
TGCGCCAGCAGCTTGGTGGGGGGATACGAGCAGTACTTC CASSLVGGYEQYF NA TRBJ2-7 13 TRBV5-1 NA
TGTGCCAGCAGCGTAGGGACTAGCAAAGGGGAGACCCAGTACTTC CASSVGTSKGETQYF TRBD2 TRBJ2-5 15 TRBV9 NA
TGTGCCAGCAGTTTCTTGCCAGGCCCCTCCTACGAGCAGTACTTC CASSFLPGPSYEQYF NA TRBJ2-7 15 TRBV27 NA
TGTGCCAGCAGCTCGGACAGGCGACTGAACACTGAAGCTTTCTTT CASSSDRRLNTEAFF TRBD1 TRBJ1-1 15 TRBV7-8 NA
TGTGCCAGCAGGTTAGACTCCTACGAGCAGTACTTC CASRLDSYEQYF NA TRBJ2-7 12 TRBV2 NA
TGCGCCAGCAGCTTGGCCCAGCGGGGGGATGAGCAGTTCTTC CASSLAQRGDEQFF TRBD2 TRBJ2-1 14 TRBV5-1 NA
TGTGCCAGCAAGTGGGTTACCGGGACAAAGAGCTCCTACAATGAGCAGTTCTTC CASKWVTGTKSSYNEQFF NA TRBJ2-1 18 TRBV28 NA
TGTGCCATCGAAGGGCGGGGGGGCGACGAGCAGTACTTC CAIEGRGGDEQYF TRBD2 TRBJ2-7 13 TRBV10-3 NA
TGTGCCAGCAGCTTAGGAGGTGGAGATGGAAACACCATATATTTT CASSLGGGDGNTIYF NA TRBJ1-3 15 TRBV5-4 NA
TGTGCCAGCAGGGCTAGCGGGAGATTAGGGTACGAGCAGTACTTC CASRASGRLGYEQYF TRBD2 TRBJ2-7 15 TRBV6-6 NA
TGTGCCAGCAGAAAGACAGGGGTGGAGACCCAGTACTTC CASRKTGVETQYF TRBD1 TRBJ2-5 13 TRBV6-6 NA
TGTGCCAGCAGCCACCCCGGACTAGCGGGAGACGAGCAGTTCTTC CASSHPGLAGDEQFF TRBD2 TRBJ2-1 15 TRBV28 NA
TGTGCCAGCAGCCAAGGACAGAATCAGCCCCAGCATTTT CASSQGQNQPQHF NA TRBJ1-5 13 TRBV14 NA
TGTGCCAGCAGGTCTGGGGCGGGCACGGGACAGGGGTCCTATAATTCACCCCTCCACTTT CASRSGAGTGQGSYNSPLHF TRBD1 TRBJ1-6 20 TRBV5-4 NA
TGTGCCAGCAGCTTAGGGAGAGCGGGGGGCGCACAAGCTTTCTTT CASSLGRAGGAQAFF NA TRBJ1-1 15 TRBV7-9 NA
TGTGCCAGCAGCTTAGCCGCAGGGAACAATGAGCAGTTCTTC CASSLAAGNNEQFF NA TRBJ2-1 14 TRBV11-3 NA
TGTGCCAGTAGTCCCTTCTTTACAGGGGACAATCAGCCCCAGCATTTT CASSPFFTGDNQPQHF TRBD1 TRBJ1-5 16 TRBV19 NA
TGTGCCAGCTCTCAGGACAGGGACTATGGCTACACCTTC CASSQDRDYGYTF TRBD1 TRBJ1-2 13 TRBV18 NA
TGTGCCAGCAGGTTAGCAAGCACAGATACGCAGTATTTT CASRLASTDTQYF NA TRBJ2-3 13 TRBV6-1 NA
TGTGCCAGCAGTGACCGACAGGGGGCGGGCGAAAAACTGTTTTTT CASSDRQGAGEKLFF TRBD1 TRBJ1-4 15 TRBV28 NA
TGTGCCACTAGCGGGAGGGCCGCTGAAGATACGCAGTATTTT CATSGRAAEDTQYF TRBD2 TRBJ2-3 14 TRBV5-5 NA
TGTGCCACCAGCAGAGTCGCGGGGGCCCTTGTTTTTGAAGCTTTCTTT CATSRVAGALVFEAFF NA TRBJ1-1 16 TRBV15 NA
TGTGCCAGCTCCCTGGGATCGGGAGGAGGCGGGGAGCTGTTTTTT CASSLGSGGGGELFF TRBD2 TRBJ2-2 15 TRBV28 NA
TGTGCCAGCAGCGTCGTAGCGGGGGCCCACAATGAGCAGTTCTTC CASSVVAGAHNEQFF TRBD2 TRBJ2-1 15 TRBV9 NA
TGTGCCAGCAGCAGGACTAGCGGGAGCTCCTACGAGCAGTACTTC CASSRTSGSSYEQYF TRBD2 TRBJ2-7 15 TRBV5-4 NA
TGTGCCAGCAGCCCCTACTTTGAAAAACTGTTTTTT CASSPYFEKLFF NA TRBJ1-4 12 TRBV7-9 few
TGTGCCAGCACCTCGGGGTGGATCAATGAGCAGTTCTTC CASTSGWINEQFF NA TRBJ2-1 13 TRBV6-5 NA
TGTGCCAGCAGGCCCCATGGGGGGGATACGCAGTATTTT CASRPHGGDTQYF NA TRBJ2-3 13 TRBV2 NA
TGTGCCAGCAGTTACGGACAGGGTTCATCCGGCTACACCTTC CASSYGQGSSGYTF TRBD1 TRBJ1-2 14 TRBV6-5 few
TGTGCCAGCAGCGCTAATGGTGGGCGTTACAATGAGCAGTTCTTC CASSANGGRYNEQFF NA TRBJ2-1 15 TRBV7-2 NA
TGTGCCAGCAGTGAATTTGAGACAGGCTCCTCGGCGGGTACAGATACGCAGTATTTT CASSEFETGSSAGTDTQYF NA TRBJ2-3 19 TRBV6-1 NA